The rows below give T cell receptor beta chains drawn from one sample of a study of shared clonotypes between healthy human individuals. Profiling relied on immunoSEQ multiplex PCR, and the TCRdb table lists in-frame clones only, not all of them. The repertoire holds 450,000 to 500,000 clones, with around 80% as singletons. The sample consisted of PBMCs. These receptors all stem from a woman aged 35 to 49 in good health. Some clones in this sample may be carry-over from other donors' samples. The CDR3 runs from the conserved cysteine through the conserved F or W. The order of the fields is V gene, J gene, CDR3 length, D gene, clone size, CDR3 DNA, CDR3 protein. A D gene is named only where the DNA matches it firmly. Clone size is not always given. Where it is, it says once, few, many or a class for expanded clones.

>TRBV2|TRBJ2-5|13|-|few
TGTGCCAGCAGCACGAACGGACAAGAGACCCAGTACTTC
CASSTNGQETQYF
>TRBV14|TRBJ2-1|14|-|medium-sized
TGTGCCAGCAGCCAGCGCGACTTAGAGGATGAGCAGTTCTTC
CASSQRDLEDEQFF
>TRBV30|TRBJ2-2|14|TRBD1|-
TGTGCCTTTAGACAGGGGACGAACACCGGGGAGCTGTTTTTT
CAFRQGTNTGELFF
>TRBV2|TRBJ1-4|14|TRBD1|-
TGTGCCAGCAGTGAGGGACAGCCCAATGAAAAACTGTTTTTT
CASSEGQPNEKLFF
>TRBV7-2|TRBJ2-7|16|TRBD2|-
TGTGCCAGCAGCCCCCCGAAGATGGCGGGAGTCGGCGAGCAGTACTTC
CASSPPKMAGVGEQYF
>TRBV6-5|TRBJ2-7|15|-|once
TGTGCCAGCAGTTACTCGTCGGGGGCCGGCTACGAGCAGTACTTC
CASSYSSGAGYEQYF
>TRBV7-2|TRBJ2-1|15|TRBD2|-
TGTGCCAGCCACAGGGGCGGGAGGGTCTTCAGTGAGCAGTTCTTC
CASHRGGRVFSEQFF
>TRBV7-2|TRBJ1-2|17|TRBD1|-
TGTGCCAGCAGCTCAGACTCGACAGGGACGAATGACTATGGCTACACCTTC
CASSSDSTGTNDYGYTF
>TRBV10-3|TRBJ2-7|13|-|-
TGTGCCATCAGTGCGTCAGATCCCTACGAGCAGTACTTC
CAISASDPYEQYF
>TRBV6-1|TRBJ2-1|16|TRBD2|-
TGTGCTAGCAGTGAAGGGGTAGCGGGAATCGGGGGTGAGCAGCTCTTC
CASSEGVAGIGGEQLF
>TRBV27|TRBJ2-3|15|-|-
TGTGCCAGCAGTTACAGGGACCTTAGCACAGATACGCAGTATTTT
CASSYRDLSTDTQYF
>TRBV6-1|TRBJ2-3|16|-|-
TGTGCCAGCAGTGACGTACAGGGGAGGGGGCTAGATACGCAGTATTTT
CASSDVQGRGLDTQYF
>TRBV5-1|TRBJ2-3|18|TRBD2|once
TGCGCCAGCAGCCGGGCCACTAGCGGGAGGTCTGGCACAGATACGCAGTATTTT
CASSRATSGRSGTDTQYF
>TRBV7-3|TRBJ2-7|16|TRBD1|-
TGTGCCAGCAGCTTAAATGCCGGGACAGGGGTTGGCGAGCAGTACTTC
CASSLNAGTGVGEQYF
>TRBV7-2|TRBJ2-6|19|-|-
TGTGCCAGCAGCTTCCGACCTCCCGGACAGAGCTCTGGGGCCAACGTCCTGACTTTC
CASSFRPPGQSSGANVLTF
>TRBV4-2|TRBJ2-5|15|TRBD2|-
TGTGCCAGCAGACGCGGGACTAGTGAACAAGGGACCCAGTACTTC
CASRRGTSEQGTQYF
>TRBV7-8|TRBJ2-1|17|TRBD2|few
TGTGCCAGCAGCTCGTTTGCTAGCGGGAGGGCCTACAATGAGCAGTTCTTC
CASSSFASGRAYNEQFF
>TRBV7-9|TRBJ2-3|12|-|-
TGTGCCAGCAGCCGGACTACAACGACGCAGTATTTT
CASSRTTTTQYF
>TRBV7-2|TRBJ2-1|15|-|few
TGTGCCAGCAGCCAAGATCAAGGGGGGCACAATGAGCAGTTCTTC
CASSQDQGGHNEQFF
>TRBV7-9|TRBJ1-5|12|-|-
TGTGCCAGCAGTAGCTCCGGGGGGGTCCAGCATTTT
CASSSSGGVQHF
>TRBV23-1|TRBJ1-1|20|TRBD1|-
TGCGCCAGCAGTCAATGCCCCCCCCGGGACAGGGGGTTAGAGGACACTGAAGCTTTCTTT
CASSQCPPRDRGLEDTEAFF
>TRBV5-4|TRBJ2-7|14|TRBD2|-
TGTGCCAGCAGCTACGTTGGCGGGAGGGAGGAGCAGTACTTC
CASSYVGGREEQYF
>TRBV4-2|TRBJ2-3|13|-|few
TGTGCCAGCAGCCAAGATGGGGCCGATACGCAGTATTTT
CASSQDGADTQYF